Presented here are 16 T cell receptor beta chains from one specimen sequenced in a study of control samples from healthy donors and cancer patients. The protocol was immunoSEQ multiplex PCR, while the TCRdb copy is restricted to in-frame clones and leaves out a portion. Among more than 70,000 clones listed, about nine tenths were seen once. Sequenced input: PBMCs. These receptors were collected from a man aged 60-69 years with lung cancer.

J is TRBJ2-3 and V is TRBV2; no clear D gene. The CDR3 has 13 residues. The V gene's germline CDR1 is SNHLY and CDR2 FYNNEI. The ends were cut back, 3 bases at V and 2 bases at J, with 6 bases in the middle. CDR3 sequence (DNA): TGTGCCAGCAGTGACAGAAACACAGATACGCAGTATTTT. Amino acid sequence: CASSDRNTDTQYF.

This CDR3 reads CASSPTDYSNQPQHF. CDR3 nucleotide sequence: TGTGCCAGCAGTCCCACAGATTATAGCAATCAGCCCCAGCATTTT. V usage is TRBV6-2 or TRBV6-3 and J usage is TRBJ1-5, with D uncertain. The CDR3 loop spans 15 amino acids. Trimming removed 5 bases at V and 0 bases at J, with 11 bases between. CDR1 and CDR2 (germline): MNHEY, SVGEGT.

V gene TRBV3-1 (or the pseudogene TRBV3-2) combines with J gene TRBJ1-3; D is unresolved. The V and J ends lost 3 bases and 1 base respectively, with 10 bases between them. Per germline, CDR1 LGHDT and CDR2 YNNKEL (reference sequence). The CDR3 is 15 residues long. This CDR3 is CASSHGLGSGNTIYF. CDR3 coding DNA: TGTGCCAGCAGCCACGGCCTGGGTTCTGGAAACACCATATATTTT.

The chain joins TRBV19 to TRBJ1-2; D may be TRBD1 (5 bases). Germline lookup yields CDR1 LNHDA and CDR2 SQIVND (reference sequence). Trimming removed 2 bases at V and 0 bases at J, with 16 bases between. This CDR3 is 17 amino acids long. CDR3 sequence: CASSITGTTKANYGYTF. CDR3 DNA: TGTGCCAGTAGTATAACGGGGACGACAAAAGCTAACTATGGCTACACCTTC.

This chain uses TRBV11-3 with TRBJ2-7; a weak D match, TRBD2 (6 bases). CDR1 SGHNT and CDR2 YENEEA come from the germline V gene. CDR3 length equals 13 residues. V lost 5 bases, J lost 10 bases, and 18 bases lay in between. CDR3 nucleotide sequence: TGTGCCAGCAGCACTGGGACTGGGAAAGATCAGTACTTC. Translating gives CASSTGTGKDQYF.

This chain uses TRBV4-2 with TRBJ2-3; 11 bases map to TRBD2. From germline, CDR1 is LGHNA and CDR2 YNFKEQ. V gave up 0 bases and J gave up 3 bases; unmatched junction bases: 5. This CDR3 has 17 amino acids. The CDR3 region has the DNA TGTGCCAGCAGCCAAGATCTGGCTAGCGGGGGGACAGATACGCAGTATTTT. This sequence encodes CASSQDLASGGTDTQYF.

The chain links TRBV4-2 to TRBJ2-5; no clear D. The V gene lost 1 base and the J gene lost 5 bases, with 11 bases spanning the gap. CDR3 length equals 14 residues. Germline V gene lookup returns CDR1 LGHNA and CDR2 YNFKEQ. This CDR3 is CASSQGQVGETQYF. The CDR3 nucleotides are TGTGCCAGCAGCCAAGGGCAGGTCGGGGAGACCCAGTACTTC.

As concerns this clone: Other DNA sequences in this specimen translate into the identical CDR3. The rearrangement joins TRBV3-1 (or the pseudogene TRBV3-2) to TRBJ1-1; TRBD1 aligns across 7 bases. The CDR3 runs 14 residues. Per the germline V gene, CDR1 is LGHDT and CDR2 is YNNKEL (reference sequence). J lost 2 bases, V lost 4 bases, and 4 bases had no gene match. The DNA of the CDR3 is TGTGCCAGCAGCCCACGGACAGGTAACACTGAAGCTTTCTTT. Amino acid sequence: CASSPRTGNTEAFF.

V usage is TRBV10-2 and J usage is TRBJ1-2, with TRBD1 identical over 8 bases. Germline CDR1 WSHSY, CDR2 SAAADI. V lost 4 bases to trimming and J lost 4 bases; unmatched junction nucleotides: 8. The CDR3 is made up of 15 amino acids. The CDR3 loop reads CASSARGQAIYGYTF. For the CDR3, the DNA is TGCGCCAGCAGTGCGAGGGGACAGGCTATCTATGGCTACACCTTC.

The chain is built from TRBV7-3 and TRBJ2-2, with a weak D call TRBD1 (6 bases). Trimming removed 1 base at V and 3 bases at J, with 9 bases between. CDR1 is SGHTA and CDR2 is FQGTGA in the germline V gene. The CDR3 has 15 residues. The DNA for the CDR3 is TGTGCCAGCAGCTTAATCTCAGGGGACACCGGGGAGCTGTTTTTT. Translating gives CASSLISGDTGELFF.

The rearrangement links TRBV4-2 to TRBJ1-5; no clear D gene. Trimming removed 0 bases at V and 2 bases at J, with 5 bases between. The length of the CDR3 is 14 residues. In germline, CDR1 is LGHNA, CDR2 YNFKEQ. The CDR3 DNA sequence: TGTGCCAGCAGCCAAGAGAGTGGCAATCAGCCCCAGCATTTT. This translates into CASSQESGNQPQHF.

The chain combines TRBV5-5 with TRBJ1-3; D unresolved. CDR3 length: 14 amino acids. The V end was cut by 0 bases, the J end by 4 bases, with 8 bases between. In germline, CDR1 is SGHKS, CDR2 YYEKEE (reference sequence). CDR3 protein: CASSLAPDGNTIYF. CDR3 in DNA: TGTGCCAGCAGCTTGGCCCCGGACGGAAACACCATATATTTT.

This rearrangement joins TRBV11-3 to TRBJ2-2, with 9 nucleotides matching TRBD1. This CDR3 is 14 amino acids long. Germline CDR1 and CDR2: SGHNT and YENEEA. J gave up 4 bases and V 4 bases, and 1 base lay outside the gene matches. CDR3 sequence reads: CASSSGQGTGELFF. The CDR3 DNA reads TGTGCCAGCAGCTCGGGACAGGGCACCGGGGAGCTGTTTTTT.

The gene calls are TRBV2 and TRBJ2-1; the D gene is possibly TRBD2 (7 bases). There are 15 residues in the CDR3. V gave up 4 bases and J gave up 6 bases, with 16 bases separating them. Germline assignment: CDR1 SNHLY and CDR2 FYNNEI. CDR3 protein: CASSVTSVRGNEQFF. Written as DNA, the CDR3 is TGTGCCAGCAGTGTTACTAGCGTCAGGGGCAATGAGCAGTTCTTC.

The chain combines TRBV5-1 with TRBJ2-3, with TRBD2 identical over 10 bases. Germline-derived CDR1 and CDR2 are SGHRS and YFSETQ. CDR3 size: 16 residues. Trimming took 1 base from V and 3 from J; bases not matched to a gene: 5. CDR3 coding DNA: TGCGCCAGCAGCTTGTTGGCTAGCGGGGGTACAGATACGCAGTATTTT. The encoded protein is CASSLLASGGTDTQYF.

The CDR3, as DNA: TGCGCCAGCAGCCAAGAGGAGGGGGCGATCAATCAGCCCCAGCATTTT. Its translation: CASSQEEGAINQPQHF. This chain uses TRBV4-1 with TRBJ1-5; TRBD1 agrees at 7 bases. V was clipped by 0 bases and J by 3 bases; unmatched bases: 5. CDR1 and CDR2 from the germline V gene are MGHRA and YSYEKL. CDR3 length: 16 residues.